What follows are 17 T cell receptor beta chains derived from one specimen sequenced in a study of blood T cell repertoires in COVID-19. Measured with immunoSEQ multiplex PCR; TCRdb has only the in-frame clones, and not every one. The table lists 390,000 or so clones, more than 70% of them singletons. The sequencing input was peripheral blood. These receptors came from a woman aged 30 to 39 with COVID-19, enrolled during active disease.

The J gene is TRBJ2-5, the V gene TRBV6-7; no clear D gene. Being an ORF, TRBV6-7 has a function that is uncertain. The length of the CDR3 is 14 residues. V was shortened by 7 bases and J by 1 base, with 13 bases between the two germline ends. The CDR3 protein is CASKTSVCQETQYF. The DNA of the CDR3 is TGTGCCAGCAAAACCAGCGTCTGCCAAGAGACCCAGTACTTC.

V is TRBV2 and J is TRBJ2-5; D not resolved. The CDR3 totals 11 residues. Germline V lookup: CDR1 SNHLY, CDR2 FYNNEI. Trimming took 3 bases from V and 4 from J, leaving 3 bases between them. Here the CDR3 reads CASSDIETQYF. CDR3 coding DNA: TGTGCCAGCAGTGACATAGAGACCCAGTACTTC.

This chain links TRBV2 with TRBJ2-3; 15 bases map to TRBD2. The ends lost 5 bases at V and 4 bases at J; junction bases unmatched: 4. CDR1 and CDR2 (germline): SNHLY, FYNNEI. This CDR3 is 16 amino acids long. CDR3 amino acids: CASSIGTSGRSDTQYF. The CDR3 nucleotides read TGTGCCAGCAGTATAGGGACTAGCGGGAGGTCAGATACGCAGTATTTT.

This clone was observed a single time. The V call is TRBV28, the J call TRBJ2-2; 8 positions agree with TRBD2. Per germline, CDR1 MDHEN and CDR2 SYDVKM. The CDR3 is 14 amino acids. Trimming removed 6 bases from V and 3 bases from J; junction bases left unmatched: 3. CDR3 sequence: CASRPGGDTGELFF. The CDR3 DNA reads TGTGCCAGCAGGCCGGGGGGGGACACCGGGGAGCTGTTTTTT. The variable domain in full, with the rest retrieved from reference TRBV28 and TRBJ2-2, is DVKVTQSSRYLVKRTGEKVFLECVQDMDHENMFWYRQDPGLGLRLIYFSYDVKMKEKGDIPEGYSVSREKKERFSLILESASTNQTSMYLCASRPGGDTGELFFGEGSRLTVL.

The J gene is TRBJ2-7, the V gene TRBV20-1; D is possibly TRBD1 (5 bases). The V gene lost 4 bases and the J gene lost 3 bases, with 7 bases spanning the gap. This CDR3 is built from 11 residues. The V gene's germline CDR1 is DFQATT and CDR2 SNEGSKA (reference sequence). CDR3 amino acids: CSAKDSYEQYF. The CDR3 nucleotides are TGCAGTGCTAAAGACAGCTACGAGCAGTACTTC.

This rearrangement joins TRBV7-8 to TRBJ2-1; D gene unclear. The V and J ends lost 1 base and 7 bases respectively, with 17 bases between them. The germline gives CDR1 SGHVS, CDR2 FQNEAQ. The CDR3 is made up of 16 amino acids. CDR3 sequence reads: CASSLVRGPSANEQFF. For the CDR3, the DNA is TGTGCCAGCAGCTTAGTTCGTGGGCCTTCGGCGAATGAGCAGTTCTTC. Full variable domain (remainder filled in from reference TRBV7-8 and TRBJ2-1): GAGVSQSPRYKVAKRGQDVALRCDPISGHVSLFWYQQALGQGPEFLTYFQNEAQLDKSGLPSDRFFAERPEGSVSTLKIQRTQQEDSAVYLCASSLVRGPSANEQFFGPGTRLTVL.

The V call is TRBV7-6, the J call TRBJ2-5; TRBD2 aligns across 11 bases. Germline V CDR1 and CDR2: SGHVS, FNYEAQ. This CDR3 has 16 residues. Losses at the gene ends were 5 bases for V and 5 bases for J; bases not matched to a gene: 10. The CDR3, as DNA: TGTGCCAGCAGCCTTAGCGGGAGGGCCCCTTGGGAGACCCAGTACTTC. Translating it yields CASSLSGRAPWETQYF.

J is TRBJ2-7 and V is TRBV30; 12 positions match TRBD1. The ends lost 1 base at V and 7 bases at J; junction bases unmatched: 5. CDR1 is GTSNPN, CDR2 SVGIG, per germline (reference sequence). This CDR3 has 14 amino acids. The CDR3 loop reads CAWSAGQGAIEQYF. Here the CDR3 DNA reads TGTGCCTGGAGTGCGGGACAGGGGGCAATAGAGCAGTACTTC.

The rearrangement joins TRBV29-1 to TRBJ2-3; maybe TRBD1 (6 bases). The germline gives CDR1 SQVTM, CDR2 ANQGSEA. Trimming shortened V by 3 bases and J by 4 bases, and 11 bases separated the two germline ends. This CDR3 is built from 13 residues. The CDR3 loop is CSVDTGNPDTQYF. CDR3 nucleotide sequence: TGCAGCGTTGATACAGGGAACCCAGATACGCAGTATTTT.

The chain joins TRBV29-1 to TRBJ2-5; TRBD2 aligns across 8 bases. V was clipped by 7 bases and J by 5 bases; unmatched bases: 3. This CDR3 has 11 residues. Germline CDR1 reads SQVTM; CDR2 reads ANQGSEA. CDR3 sequence: CSAGLGETQYF. The CDR3 DNA sequence: TGCAGCGCGGGACTAGGGGAGACCCAGTACTTC.

This rearrangement joins TRBV2 to TRBJ2-2, with D possibly matching TRBD1 (7 bases). Trimming cost V 6 bases and J 8 bases, with 22 bases left between them. This CDR3 has 16 amino acids. Germline V CDR1 and CDR2: SNHLY, FYNNEI. CDR3 sequence reads: CASREGRQGVRGELFF. The CDR3 DNA is TGTGCCAGCAGGGAGGGCCGGCAGGGGGTTCGAGGGGAGCTGTTTTTT.

This chain connects TRBV27 to TRBJ2-7; D unclear. V was cut by 8 bases and J by 7 bases, with 9 bases left in between. Per the germline V gene, CDR1 is MNHEY and CDR2 is SMNVEV (reference sequence). This CDR3 is 10 amino acids long. The CDR3 here is CASARVEQYF. CDR3 bases: TGTGCCAGCGCACGGGTTGAGCAGTACTTC.

The chain employs TRBV19 and TRBJ2-2; 7 bases line up with TRBD1. This CDR3 has 14 amino acids. Germline V lookup: CDR1 LNHDA, CDR2 SQIVND (reference sequence). Trimming at V came to 6 bases and at J to 6 bases, leaving 7 bases not matched to a gene. The DNA for the CDR3 is TGTGCCAGTAGGAGGGGGCGACTCCCCGGGGAGCTGTTTTTT. Its translation is CASRRGRLPGELFF.

Comment on this clone: Germline and junction disagree at one end, which may indicate a read error. The chain links TRBV7-7 to TRBJ2-3; 7 positions agree with TRBD2. Looked up from germline, CDR1 is SSHAT and CDR2 is FNYEAQ (reference sequence). The CDR3 runs 14 residues. CDR3 residues: CASSEGGLTDTQYF. CDR3 DNA sequence: TGTGCTAGCAGTGAGGGAGGGCTCACAGATACGCAGTATTTT.

The gene calls are TRBV12-2 and TRBJ2-1; the table's D call, TRBD1, has no DNA check behind it. TRBV12-2 counts as a pseudogene. The CDR3 extends over 15 amino acids. This CDR3 reads CASRSTKGVHNEQFF. DNA of the CDR3: TGTGCAAGTCGCTCCACCAAGGGGGTCCACAATGAGCAGTTCTTC.

The chain recombines TRBV7-2 with TRBJ2-7; 12 nucleotides line up with TRBD2. The germline V gene has CDR1 SGHTA and CDR2 FQGNSA. The CDR3 totals 19 residues. V shed 2 bases, J shed 0 bases, and the junction held 11 bases outside the gene matches. The DNA of the CDR3 is TGTGCCAGCAGCTTATTGTCAGGACTAGCGGGGATTAGCTCCTACGAGCAGTACTTC. As protein: CASSLLSGLAGISSYEQYF.

This chain uses TRBV11-2 with TRBJ2-3; no firm D call. Deletions cut 3 bases from V and 0 bases from J, with 10 bases between. The CDR3 runs 15 residues. Germline V gene sequence: CDR1 SGHAT, CDR2 FQNNGV. The CDR3 bases are TGTGCCAGCAGCTTGGGCCCTTCTAGCACAGATACGCAGTATTTT. Translation gives CASSLGPSSTDTQYF.